These 7 T cell receptor beta chains originate from one sample sequenced in a study of blood T cell repertoires in COVID-19. Libraries were prepared by immunoSEQ multiplex PCR; TCRdb keeps only in-frame clonotypes and omits some of them. The sample includes 120,000 or so clones, roughly three quarters seen only once; the top ten take more than 35%. Sequences were obtained from peripheral blood. Receptors were obtained from a man aged 35 to 55 with active or convalescent COVID-19.

This chain connects TRBV30 to TRBJ1-6; 10 nucleotides agree with TRBD1. Germline CDR1 GTSNPN, CDR2 SVGIG (reference sequence). The CDR3 spans 13 residues. J gave up 10 bases and V 4 bases, and 4 bases lay outside the gene matches. CDR3 nucleotides: TGTGCCTGGAACGGACAGGGGGGATCACCCCTCCACTTT. Its translation is CAWNGQGGSPLHF.

CDR3 region: CSVLGSGAQHF. In DNA form, the CDR3 reads TGCAGCGTTCTGGGATCCGGGGCCCAGCATTTT. V gene TRBV29-1 combines with J gene TRBJ1-5; no clear D gene. Trimming pared 5 bases from V and 11 bases from J, leaving 13 bases between. Germline CDR1 and CDR2: SQVTM and ANQGSEA. There are 11 residues in the CDR3.

The V call is TRBV4-3, the J call TRBJ1-4; D is uncertain. Between the trimmed V and J ends, which lost 5 bases and 4 bases, there was a span of 14 bases. The length of the CDR3 is 15 residues. Germline V lookup: CDR1 LGHNA, CDR2 YSLEER. CDR3 sequence reads: CASSSLWANNEKLFF. The DNA of the CDR3 is TGCGCCAGCAGCTCTTTGTGGGCCAATAATGAAAAACTGTTTTTT.

This chain links TRBV24-1 with TRBJ2-1; a weak D match, TRBD1 (5 bases). This CDR3 comprises 13 residues. Trimming left V 3 bases short and J 11 bases short, with 13 bases between. In germline, CDR1 is KGHDR, CDR2 SFDVKD. CDR3 in amino acids: CATSDTDIGKQFF. The DNA for the CDR3 is TGTGCCACCAGTGATACGGACATTGGTAAGCAGTTCTTC.

This clone appeared a few times. The sample holds other DNA sequences that translate to the same CDR3. This chain uses TRBV2 with TRBJ1-2; 8 bases agree with TRBD1. The CDR3 has 13 amino acids. V gave up 9 bases and J gave up 5 bases; unmatched junction bases: 8. Germline V gene sequence: CDR1 SNHLY, CDR2 FYNNEI. The CDR3, as DNA: TGTGCCAGTAGACTAACAGGGGGGTATGGCTACACCTTC. Amino acids: CASRLTGGYGYTF.

This sequence joins TRBV11-2 and TRBJ1-6; 9 bases fit TRBD1. The CDR3 totals 14 residues. V trimming: 5 bases; J trimming: 7 bases; junction bases outside the gene matches: 3. Germline V lookup: CDR1 SGHAT, CDR2 FQNNGV. DNA for the CDR3: TGTGCCAGCAGCCGGGACAGGGACAATTCACCCCTCCACTTT. Protein sequence: CASSRDRDNSPLHF.

The chain uses TRBV2 and TRBJ1-1, with D possibly matching TRBD1 (6 bases). V shed 8 bases and J shed 5 bases, with 12 bases lying between them. CDR3 size: 12 residues. The germline gives CDR1 SNHLY, CDR2 FYNNEI. The CDR3 DNA sequence: TGTGCCAGCCAACAGGGAAGTACTGAAGCTTTCTTT. Translating gives CASQQGSTEAFF.